The clone carrying this T cell receptor (beta chain) was counted once. The data are from a study of CD8 T cells in Susac syndrome. The CDR3 has 17 amino acids. The germline V gene has CDR1 KGHDR and CDR2 SFDVKD. The V segment lost 6 bases and the J segment 4 bases; nucleotides outside the gene matches: 11. Sequencing of TCR beta, carried out with a high-throughput approach, was applied to CD8+ and CD4+ T cells from the blood. TEMRA cells underwent FACS enrichment and CD8+ and CD4+ T cells underwent negative isolation. After extraction with the RNeasy kit, roughly 0.45 to 1 ug of the RNA was reverse transcribed using random hexamers. TCRdb itself ran the immunoSEQ multiplex PCR reads through MiXCR, one entry per CDR3 protein. The sample has a few hundred thousand distinct CDR3 sequences; roughly 85% are singletons.

The receptor's source is a human donor with multiple sclerosis. The chain recombines TRBV24-1 with TRBJ2-3; 11 bases are a match to TRBD2. The sequencing input was CD8+ T cells from PBMCs. This CDR3 is CATSRSGTSGSADTQYF. CDR3 DNA: TGTGCCACCAGTAGATCCGGGACTAGCGGTTCTGCAGATACGCAGTATTTT.